This T cell receptor beta chain was captured in a study of blood T cell repertoires in COVID-19. Overall study: Sites across the United States, Italy and Spain contributed samples from acute and convalescent COVID-19. In each case, the material was cDNA or gDNA derived from T cells, B-cell-depleted T cells, or PBMCs.

The V end lost 0 bases, the J end lost 2 bases, and 11 bases lay between the germline ends. The CDR3 loop spans 16 amino acids. Germline assignment: CDR1 MNHNY and CDR2 SVGAGI (reference sequence). The repertoire was sequenced with immunoSEQ multiplex PCR; TCRdb's copy has only in-frame clones and lacks some. The repertoire consists of 100,000 to 150,000 clones, with about 79% occurring once and the leading ten covering about 40%. V and J are TRBV6-6 and TRBJ2-1; D may be TRBD2 (6 bases). Sequenced sample: peripheral blood. The TCR was taken from a man aged 40-55 years with active or convalescent COVID-19. Written as DNA, the CDR3 is TGTGCCAGCAGTTACTCCACCGGGACTCCCTACAATGAGCAGTTCTTC. Protein sequence: CASSYSTGTPYNEQFF.